A selection of T cell receptor beta chains follows, all from one sample in a study of cytomegalovirus exposure and HLA in healthy donors. Sequenced by immunoSEQ multiplex PCR; TCRdb stores in-frame clones only, minus some. The data contain over 95,000 clones, about 80% of them seen just once; the ten biggest clones take up 5% to 6%. Material: PBMCs. The receptors come from a woman in her twenties or thirties in good health and CMV-seropositive. CDR3s include the opening cysteine and the closing phenylalanine or tryptophan. Fields, in order: J gene, V gene, D gene, clone size, CDR3 DNA, CDR3 protein. A D gene is named only where the DNA matches it firmly. Rows give clone size only sometimes, using once, few, many, or a class for an expanded clone.

j_call: TRBJ1-3; v_call: TRBV6-1; d_call: .; clone_size: .; cdr3_nt: TGTGCCAGCAGTGAAACCACAGGGCTACGCGGAAACACCATATATTTT; cdr3_aa: CASSETTGLRGNTIYF
j_call: TRBJ2-1; v_call: TRBV7-9; d_call: .; clone_size: few; cdr3_nt: TGTGCCAGCAGCTTGAGTAGAGGTTATCTTATAATGGATGAGCAGTTCTTC; cdr3_aa: CASSLSRGYLIMDEQFF
j_call: TRBJ2-3; v_call: TRBV5-1; d_call: TRBD1; clone_size: few; cdr3_nt: TGCGCCAGCAGCTTGGCGGGACAGAAAAGAGATACGCAGTATTTT; cdr3_aa: CASSLAGQKRDTQYF
j_call: TRBJ2-2; v_call: TRBV19; d_call: TRBD2; clone_size: .; cdr3_nt: TGTGCCAGTAGTATTTCGGGGGGTTTTACCGGGGAGCTGTTTTTT; cdr3_aa: CASSISGGFTGELFF
j_call: TRBJ2-1; v_call: TRBV6-4; d_call: TRBD2; clone_size: .; cdr3_nt: TGTGCCAGCAGTGACTCGGGACTAGCTAGCAATGAGCAGTTCTTC; cdr3_aa: CASSDSGLASNEQFF
j_call: TRBJ1-2; v_call: TRBV18; d_call: .; clone_size: .; cdr3_nt: TGTGCCAGCTCACCACCGCTGTGGAGCATCTATGGCTACACCTTC; cdr3_aa: CASSPPLWSIYGYTF
j_call: TRBJ2-7; v_call: TRBV6-5; d_call: TRBD1; clone_size: .; cdr3_nt: TGTGCCAGCAGTACTCGGGACAGCTCCTACGAGCAGTACTTC; cdr3_aa: CASSTRDSSYEQYF
j_call: TRBJ2-6; v_call: TRBV7-9; d_call: .; clone_size: .; cdr3_nt: TGTGCCAGCAGCTTACGGGGAAGACCTGGGGCCAACGTCCTGACTTTC; cdr3_aa: CASSLRGRPGANVLTF
j_call: TRBJ1-1; v_call: TRBV7-9; d_call: .; clone_size: .; cdr3_nt: TGTGCCAGCAGCTCAGTAGGGTCAGGGACTGAAGCTTTCTTT; cdr3_aa: CASSSVGSGTEAFF
j_call: TRBJ2-3; v_call: TRBV7-6; d_call: .; clone_size: .; cdr3_nt: TGTGCCAGCAGCTTAGCGACCCTCGCGGGATTCAGCACAGATACGCAGTATTTT; cdr3_aa: CASSLATLAGFSTDTQYF
j_call: TRBJ1-1; v_call: TRBV7-9; d_call: .; clone_size: .; cdr3_nt: TGTGCCAGCAGCTCCGGTCTCATCACTGAAGCTTTCTTT; cdr3_aa: CASSSGLITEAFF
j_call: TRBJ1-2; v_call: TRBV7-9; d_call: TRBD1; clone_size: few; cdr3_nt: TGTGCCAGCAGCTTAGAGGGGGCTTATAACTATGGCTACACCTTC; cdr3_aa: CASSLEGAYNYGYTF
j_call: TRBJ1-1; v_call: TRBV5-5; d_call: .; clone_size: .; cdr3_nt: TGTGCCAGCAGCTTGGACAGAAACACTGAAGCTTTCTTT; cdr3_aa: CASSLDRNTEAFF
j_call: TRBJ2-7; v_call: TRBV18; d_call: TRBD2; clone_size: .; cdr3_nt: TGTGCCAGCTCACCGGGACTAGCGGCCTACGAGCAGTACTTC; cdr3_aa: CASSPGLAAYEQYF
j_call: TRBJ1-6; v_call: TRBV7-8; d_call: TRBD1; clone_size: once; cdr3_nt: TGTGCCAGCAGCTTAGGGCAGGGGGCCTATAATTCACCCCTCCACTTT; cdr3_aa: CASSLGQGAYNSPLHF
j_call: TRBJ1-4; v_call: TRBV2; d_call: .; clone_size: once; cdr3_nt: TGTGCCAGCAGCGAAGGGGCACTTTTATTGTTTTTT; cdr3_aa: CASSEGALLLFF
j_call: TRBJ2-7; v_call: TRBV2; d_call: TRBD1; clone_size: .; cdr3_nt: TGTGCCAGCAGTGAGGACAGGGTTGAGGAGCAGTACTTC; cdr3_aa: CASSEDRVEEQYF
j_call: TRBJ2-7; v_call: TRBV10-3; d_call: TRBD2; clone_size: .; cdr3_nt: TGTGCCACGACCTGGGAGGCGGGAGGTAACGAGCAGTACTTC; cdr3_aa: CATTWEAGGNEQYF
j_call: TRBJ2-5; v_call: TRBV7-3; d_call: TRBD2; clone_size: .; cdr3_nt: TGTGCCAGCAGCGCCGGGACTAGCGGGGGGGAGACCCAGTACTTC; cdr3_aa: CASSAGTSGGETQYF
j_call: TRBJ2-4; v_call: TRBV7-2; d_call: .; clone_size: .; cdr3_nt: TGTGCCAGCAGCTTAGCTCTCGAAAACATTCAGTACTTC; cdr3_aa: CASSLALENIQYF
j_call: TRBJ2-2; v_call: TRBV2; d_call: .; clone_size: .; cdr3_nt: TGTGCCAGCTGGGCGGGACACACCGGGGAGCTGTTTTTT; cdr3_aa: CASWAGHTGELFF
j_call: TRBJ2-1; v_call: TRBV5-4; d_call: .; clone_size: .; cdr3_nt: TGTGCCAGCAGCTTGGAATTGTCAAGAACTGGTACTAGGAATGAGCAGTTCTTC; cdr3_aa: CASSLELSRTGTRNEQFF
j_call: TRBJ2-1; v_call: TRBV25-1; d_call: TRBD2; clone_size: once; cdr3_nt: TGTGCCAGCAGTGAATCGAGAGTAGCGGGGGGTTCCTACAATGAGCAGTTCTTC; cdr3_aa: CASSESRVAGGSYNEQFF
j_call: TRBJ2-1; v_call: TRBV2; d_call: .; clone_size: .; cdr3_nt: TGTGCCGGCGCAGGGGTTCTCGACAATGAGCAGTTCTTC; cdr3_aa: CAGAGVLDNEQFF
j_call: TRBJ2-1; v_call: TRBV2; d_call: TRBD2; clone_size: .; cdr3_nt: TGTGCCAGCAGTGATCCAGCGGGAGCTAGCAATGAGCAGTTCTTC; cdr3_aa: CASSDPAGASNEQFF
j_call: TRBJ1-4; v_call: TRBV30; d_call: TRBD1; clone_size: .; cdr3_nt: TGTGCCTGGAGTGGACAGGGGACCGCCGCAACTAATGAAAAACTGTTTTTT; cdr3_aa: CAWSGQGTAATNEKLFF
j_call: TRBJ1-3; v_call: TRBV15; d_call: .; clone_size: .; cdr3_nt: TGTGCCACCAGCACCCGCTTAGCTGAAGGAAACACCATATATTTT; cdr3_aa: CATSTRLAEGNTIYF
j_call: TRBJ1-1; v_call: TRBV5-6; d_call: .; clone_size: .; cdr3_nt: TGTGCCAGCAGCCCTGGGAGGGAGATCGGCACTGAAGCTTTCTTT; cdr3_aa: CASSPGREIGTEAFF
j_call: TRBJ2-5; v_call: TRBV6-5; d_call: .; clone_size: .; cdr3_nt: TGTGCCAGCAGTTACTGGCCAGGGAACCAAGAGACCCAGTACTTC; cdr3_aa: CASSYWPGNQETQYF
j_call: TRBJ1-1; v_call: TRBV11-3; d_call: TRBD1; clone_size: few; cdr3_nt: TGTGCCAGCAGCCGACAGGGGATTGAAGCTTTCTTT; cdr3_aa: CASSRQGIEAFF
j_call: TRBJ1-4; v_call: TRBV11-3; d_call: TRBD1; clone_size: .; cdr3_nt: TGTGCCAGCAGCGACAGGGGCACCAATGAAAAACTGTTCTTT; cdr3_aa: CASSDRGTNEKLFF
j_call: TRBJ1-2; v_call: TRBV10-3; d_call: TRBD1; clone_size: .; cdr3_nt: TGTGCCATCCAAGACAGGGTCTATGGCTACACCTTC; cdr3_aa: CAIQDRVYGYTF
j_call: TRBJ1-1; v_call: TRBV19; d_call: .; clone_size: .; cdr3_nt: TGTGCCAGTAGTCCCCGTGGGGGGAGCACTGAAGCTTTCTTT; cdr3_aa: CASSPRGGSTEAFF
j_call: TRBJ1-2; v_call: TRBV2; d_call: .; clone_size: .; cdr3_nt: TGTGCCAGCAGGGAGGGGGGGACGGGCTATGGCTACACCTTC; cdr3_aa: CASREGGTGYGYTF
j_call: TRBJ1-4; v_call: TRBV29-1; d_call: .; clone_size: .; cdr3_nt: TGCAGCGTTGGACAGAATGAAAAACTGTTTTTT; cdr3_aa: CSVGQNEKLFF
j_call: TRBJ2-7; v_call: TRBV2; d_call: TRBD2; clone_size: .; cdr3_nt: TGTGCCAGCAGTGAAGTTTATAGCGGGGCGTCCTACGAGCAGTACTTC; cdr3_aa: CASSEVYSGASYEQYF
j_call: TRBJ2-5; v_call: TRBV30; d_call: .; clone_size: .; cdr3_nt: TGTGCCTGGAGTGTCGGAGGGGAAGAAGAGACCCAGTACTTC; cdr3_aa: CAWSVGGEEETQYF
j_call: TRBJ1-2; v_call: TRBV9; d_call: .; clone_size: .; cdr3_nt: TGTGCCAGCAGCGTAGGAAATGCCAGGCTGGGCGGCTACACCTTC; cdr3_aa: CASSVGNARLGGYTF
j_call: TRBJ1-2; v_call: TRBV4-1; d_call: TRBD1; clone_size: few; cdr3_nt: TGCGCCAGCAGCCGATCAGGGGGCGGAAATGGCTACACCTTC; cdr3_aa: CASSRSGGGNGYTF
j_call: TRBJ2-7; v_call: TRBV5-1; d_call: .; clone_size: .; cdr3_nt: TGCGCCAGCAGAGGAGACGCAAACTACGAGCAGTACTTC; cdr3_aa: CASRGDANYEQYF
j_call: TRBJ1-4; v_call: TRBV7-3; d_call: .; clone_size: .; cdr3_nt: TGTGCCAGCAGCTTACTGAGGGGGACGCTCGCGGAAAAACTGTTTTTT; cdr3_aa: CASSLLRGTLAEKLFF
j_call: TRBJ2-5; v_call: TRBV7-2; d_call: .; clone_size: .; cdr3_nt: TGTGCCAGCAGCTTAAACGGCGAGGTGACCCAGTACTTC; cdr3_aa: CASSLNGEVTQYF
j_call: TRBJ2-5; v_call: TRBV5-1; d_call: TRBD1; clone_size: few; cdr3_nt: TGCGCCAGCAGCTTGATGGCAGGGGGCTCGGAAGAGACCCAGTACTTC; cdr3_aa: CASSLMAGGSEETQYF
j_call: TRBJ2-7; v_call: TRBV6-5; d_call: .; clone_size: .; cdr3_nt: TGTGCCAGCAGTTACTCGAGGGTGAACTACGAGCAGTACTTC; cdr3_aa: CASSYSRVNYEQYF
j_call: TRBJ1-2; v_call: TRBV6-6; d_call: TRBD1; clone_size: .; cdr3_nt: TGTGCCAGCACTCGGACAGGGGACTATGGCTACACCTTC; cdr3_aa: CASTRTGDYGYTF
j_call: TRBJ1-2; v_call: TRBV6-1; d_call: .; clone_size: .; cdr3_nt: TGTGCCAGCAGTGATATTCTATTGGGAGGGGACTATGGCTACACCTTC; cdr3_aa: CASSDILLGGDYGYTF
j_call: TRBJ2-3; v_call: TRBV5-1; d_call: TRBD1; clone_size: .; cdr3_nt: TGCGCCAGCAGCCCGGGGACAGGGAGGGTCGCAGATACGCAGTATTTT; cdr3_aa: CASSPGTGRVADTQYF
j_call: TRBJ2-4; v_call: TRBV19; d_call: .; clone_size: once; cdr3_nt: TGTGCCAGTAGTACAGGGGTAGCCAAAAACATTCAGTACTTC; cdr3_aa: CASSTGVAKNIQYF
j_call: TRBJ1-2; v_call: TRBV19; d_call: .; clone_size: .; cdr3_nt: TGTGCCAGTACCGGGTCCCATGGCTATGGCTACACCTTC; cdr3_aa: CASTGSHGYGYTF
j_call: TRBJ1-2; v_call: TRBV29-1; d_call: TRBD1; clone_size: few; cdr3_nt: TGCAGCGTGGAGGGGACAGGGGGCAGCTATGGCTACACCTTC; cdr3_aa: CSVEGTGGSYGYTF
j_call: TRBJ1-1; v_call: TRBV9; d_call: .; clone_size: .; cdr3_nt: TGTGCCAGCAGCCCTCAGGCGGGGCGGGCGCCCACTGAAGCTTTCTTT; cdr3_aa: CASSPQAGRAPTEAFF
j_call: TRBJ1-1; v_call: TRBV11-2; d_call: .; clone_size: .; cdr3_nt: TGTGCCAGCAGCTTAAGGGGGTTCGACACTGAAGCTTTCTTT; cdr3_aa: CASSLRGFDTEAFF